The sequence of this T cell receptor beta chain was determined in a study of blood T cell repertoires in COVID-19. Across the whole study: There were acute and convalescent COVID-19 samples, and they came from the United States, Italy and Spain.

Source study methods: The assay estimated nucleated cells by amplifying reference gene primers. Using immunoSEQ multiplex PCR, the repertoire was profiled, and TCRdb retains in-frame clones only, with some absent. Clone size and V and J calls were adopted from that table, with D and trimming inferred from the DNA. This sample carries some 200,000 clones, about 76% of them seen once, and the ten largest clones take around 8.9%. Participants, roughly 18 to 90 years old, spanned fewer than 25 US areas. Cohort assignment relied on participant-reported clinical history. The sequenced sample was PBMCs or T cells enriched from blood (not recorded which). This TCR derives from a woman aged 45 to 65 with acute COVID-19.

For the CDR3, the DNA is TGTGCCACCAGCAGAGGTGGACAGCAAAACACTGAAGCTTTCTTT. Its translation: CATSRGGQQNTEAFF. The chain joins TRBV15 to TRBJ1-1, with a possible D match to TRBD1 (6 bases). V was cut by 1 base and J by 2 bases, with 11 bases left in between. Germline V gives CDR1 LNHNV, CDR2 YYDKDF (reference sequence). The CDR3 sequence is 15 residues long.